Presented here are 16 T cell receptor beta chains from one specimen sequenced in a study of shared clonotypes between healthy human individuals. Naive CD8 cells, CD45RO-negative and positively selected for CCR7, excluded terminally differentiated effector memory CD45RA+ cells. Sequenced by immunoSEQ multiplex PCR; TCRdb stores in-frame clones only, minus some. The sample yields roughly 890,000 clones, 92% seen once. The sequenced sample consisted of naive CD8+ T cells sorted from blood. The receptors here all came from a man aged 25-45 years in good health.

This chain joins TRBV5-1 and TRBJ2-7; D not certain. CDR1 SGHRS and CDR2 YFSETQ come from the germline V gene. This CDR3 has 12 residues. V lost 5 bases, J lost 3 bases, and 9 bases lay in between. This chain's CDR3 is CASSHTGYEQYF. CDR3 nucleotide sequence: TGCGCCAGCAGTCATACGGGCTACGAGCAGTACTTC.

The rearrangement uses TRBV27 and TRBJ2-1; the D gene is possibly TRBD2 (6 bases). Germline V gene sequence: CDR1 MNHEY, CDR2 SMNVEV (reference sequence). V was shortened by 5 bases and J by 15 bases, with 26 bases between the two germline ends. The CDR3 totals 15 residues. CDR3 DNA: TGTGCCAGCAGTCCACAAAAATATACAGGAGGGGTTTGGTTCTTC. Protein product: CASSPQKYTGGVWFF.

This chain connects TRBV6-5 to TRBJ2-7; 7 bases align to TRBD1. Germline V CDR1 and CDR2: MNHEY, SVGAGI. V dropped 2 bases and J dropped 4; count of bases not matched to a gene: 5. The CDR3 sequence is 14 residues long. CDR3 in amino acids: CASSYAGTAYEQYF. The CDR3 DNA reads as TGTGCCAGCAGTTACGCCGGGACAGCGTACGAGCAGTACTTC.

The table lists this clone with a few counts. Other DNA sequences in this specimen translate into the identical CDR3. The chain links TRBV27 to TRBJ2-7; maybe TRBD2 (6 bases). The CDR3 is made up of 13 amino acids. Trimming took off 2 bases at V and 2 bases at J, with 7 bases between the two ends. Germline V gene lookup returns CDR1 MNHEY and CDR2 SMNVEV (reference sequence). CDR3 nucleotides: TGTGCCAGCAGTTTAGGAGGGACCTACGAGCAGTACTTC. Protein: CASSLGGTYEQYF.

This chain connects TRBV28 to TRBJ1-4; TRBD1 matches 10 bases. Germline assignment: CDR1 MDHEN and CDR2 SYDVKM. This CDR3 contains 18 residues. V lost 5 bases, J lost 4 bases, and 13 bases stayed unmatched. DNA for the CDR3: TGTGCCAGCAGTGTCGGGACAGGGGCCAAGAGACTTAATGAAAAACTGTTTTTT. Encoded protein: CASSVGTGAKRLNEKLFF.

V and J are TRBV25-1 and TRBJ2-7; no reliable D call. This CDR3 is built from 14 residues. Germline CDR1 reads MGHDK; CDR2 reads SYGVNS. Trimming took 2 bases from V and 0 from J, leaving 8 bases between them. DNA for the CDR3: TGTGCCAGCAGTGAAGTAAATCGCTCCTACGAGCAGTACTTC. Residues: CASSEVNRSYEQYF.

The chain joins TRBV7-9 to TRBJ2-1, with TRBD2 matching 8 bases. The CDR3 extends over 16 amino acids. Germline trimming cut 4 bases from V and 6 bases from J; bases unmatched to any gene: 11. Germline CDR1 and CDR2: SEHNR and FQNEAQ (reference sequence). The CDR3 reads CASSSRTAGAFNEQFF. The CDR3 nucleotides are TGTGCCAGCAGCTCCCGAACAGCGGGAGCTTTCAATGAGCAGTTCTTC.

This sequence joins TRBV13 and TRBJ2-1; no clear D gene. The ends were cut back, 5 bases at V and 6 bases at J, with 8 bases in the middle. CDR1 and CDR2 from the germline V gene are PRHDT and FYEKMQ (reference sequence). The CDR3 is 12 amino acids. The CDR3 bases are TGTGCCAGCAGCGGGGTAGCCAATGAGCAGTTCTTC. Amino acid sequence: CASSGVANEQFF.

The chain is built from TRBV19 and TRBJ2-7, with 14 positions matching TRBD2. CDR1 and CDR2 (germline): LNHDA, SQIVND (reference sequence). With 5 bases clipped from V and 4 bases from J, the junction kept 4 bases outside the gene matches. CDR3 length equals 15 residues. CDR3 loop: CASSWGLAGVYEQYF. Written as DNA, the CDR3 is TGTGCCAGTAGTTGGGGACTAGCGGGGGTGTACGAGCAGTACTTC.

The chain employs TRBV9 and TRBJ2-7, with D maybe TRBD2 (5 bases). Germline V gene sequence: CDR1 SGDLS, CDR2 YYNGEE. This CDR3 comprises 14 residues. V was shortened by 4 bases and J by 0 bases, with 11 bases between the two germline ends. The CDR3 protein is CASSPGAVSYEQYF. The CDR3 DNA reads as TGTGCCAGCAGCCCTGGAGCGGTCTCCTACGAGCAGTACTTC.

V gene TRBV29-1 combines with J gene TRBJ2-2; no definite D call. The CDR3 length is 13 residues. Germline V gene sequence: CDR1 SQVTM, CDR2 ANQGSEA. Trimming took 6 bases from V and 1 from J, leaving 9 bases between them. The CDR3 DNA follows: TGCAGCGTGGAGTTCCAGAACACCGGGGAGCTGTTTTTT. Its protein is CSVEFQNTGELFF.

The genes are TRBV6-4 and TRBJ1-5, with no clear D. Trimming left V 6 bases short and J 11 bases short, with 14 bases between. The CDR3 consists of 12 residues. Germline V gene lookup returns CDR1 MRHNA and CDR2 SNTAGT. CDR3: CASRDRRHSQHF. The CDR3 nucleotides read TGTGCCAGCAGGGATAGGAGACATTCCCAGCATTTT.

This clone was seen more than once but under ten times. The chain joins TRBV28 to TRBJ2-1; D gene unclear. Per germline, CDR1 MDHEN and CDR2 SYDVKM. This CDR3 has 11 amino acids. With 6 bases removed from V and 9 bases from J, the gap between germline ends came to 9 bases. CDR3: CASRDVSEQFF. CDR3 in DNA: TGTGCCAGCAGAGACGTCAGTGAGCAGTTCTTC.

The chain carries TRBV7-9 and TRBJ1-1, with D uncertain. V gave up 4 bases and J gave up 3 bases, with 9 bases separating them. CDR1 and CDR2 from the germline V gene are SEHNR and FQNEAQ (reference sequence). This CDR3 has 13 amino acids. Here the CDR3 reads CASSYSPYTEAFF. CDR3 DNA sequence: TGTGCCAGCAGCTATAGCCCGTACACTGAAGCTTTCTTT.

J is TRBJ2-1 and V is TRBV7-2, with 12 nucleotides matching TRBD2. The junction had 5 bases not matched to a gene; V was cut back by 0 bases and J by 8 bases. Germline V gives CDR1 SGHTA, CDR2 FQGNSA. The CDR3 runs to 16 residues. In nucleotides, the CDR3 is TGTGCCAGCAGCTTAGCTACTAGCGGGAGGCCGGATGAGCAGTTCTTC. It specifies CASSLATSGRPDEQFF.

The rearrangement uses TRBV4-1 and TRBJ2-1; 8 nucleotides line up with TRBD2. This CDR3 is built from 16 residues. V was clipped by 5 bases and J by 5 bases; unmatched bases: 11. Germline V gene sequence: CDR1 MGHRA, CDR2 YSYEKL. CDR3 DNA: TGCGCCAGCAGCTCACCCGGGACTAGTAGGAACAATGAGCAGTTCTTC. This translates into CASSSPGTSRNNEQFF.